The sequence of this T cell receptor (beta chain) was determined in a study of blood T cell repertoires in COVID-19. On the study more broadly: Acute and convalescent COVID-19 samples came from the United States, Italy and Spain. The cDNA or gDNA used as material had been derived from T cells, B-cell-depleted T cells, or PBMCs.

Authors' analysis steps: Estimates of nucleated cell counts were drawn from the amplification of reference gene primers. Data came from immunoSEQ multiplex PCR; TCRdb stores just in-frame clones and leaves some out. V and J calls and clone size are given by that table; D and trimming were obtained from the DNA. Of more than 95,000 clones detected, about four fifths appear once; the ten largest clones hold 15% to 17%. CDR3 size: 15 residues. The germline V gene has CDR1 SGHTS and CDR2 YDEGEE. J was trimmed by 5 bases and V by 3 bases; bases with no gene match: 10. This clonotype was sampled from an elderly woman with acute or convalescent COVID-19. Sequencing was carried out using peripheral blood. The chain uses TRBV5-8 and TRBJ2-5; 7 positions match TRBD1. The CDR3 is CASSYGYRGRETQYF. Here the CDR3 DNA reads TGTGCCAGCAGCTACGGATACAGGGGACGCGAGACCCAGTACTTC.